Listed here are 20 T cell receptor beta chains from one sample, sequenced in a study of T cell responses to AZD1222 COVID-19 vaccine (dated by TCRdb to about 2021). The library was generated by the immunoSEQ multiplex PCR assay. Imported from immuneACCESS, the table was reduced by TCRdb to in-frame sequences with V and J called. These copies leave out some clones; in studies compared against another copy, an unresolved V gene accounts for under half, and the cause of the remainder is not known. This sample comprises approximately 120,000 clones, 85% to 90% of them detected only once. The ten biggest clones cover roughly 12% of the sample. Explained via the paper, the time point label denotes: baseline before first vaccination. Sample: peripheral blood, taken on day 0 of AZD1222 vaccination. Receptors originate from an adult in good health.

The V and J genes are TRBV7-3 and TRBJ2-1; possibly TRBD2 for D (6 bases). Between the trimmed V and J ends, which lost 3 bases and 1 base, there was a span of 10 bases. Germline assignment: CDR1 SGHTA and CDR2 FQGTGA. CDR3 size: 15 residues. The CDR3 coding sequence is TGTGCCAGCAGCTTGCTAGCGACGTCCTACAATGAGCAGTTCTTC. This translates into CASSLLATSYNEQFF.

The chain recombines TRBV18 with TRBJ1-4; 7 bases map to TRBD1. Germline CDR1 reads KGHSH; CDR2 reads LQKENI. This CDR3 comprises 18 residues. Germline trimming cut 3 bases from V and 8 bases from J; bases unmatched to any gene: 18. The CDR3 loop reads CASSPRLLLGGDSEKLFF. CDR3 coding DNA: TGTGCCAGCTCACCGCGACTCCTCTTAGGGGGCGATTCGGAAAAACTGTTTTTT.

V usage is TRBV7-9 and J usage is TRBJ2-3, with TRBD1 identical over 10 bases. This CDR3 contains 15 residues. Unmatched junction bases numbered 5, after V lost 5 bases and J lost 3 bases. CDR1 and CDR2 from the germline V gene are SEHNR and FQNEAQ (reference sequence). CDR3 in amino acids: CASSPRQGATDTQYF. DNA of the CDR3: TGTGCCAGCAGCCCTAGACAGGGGGCGACAGATACGCAGTATTTT.

V and J are TRBV5-4 and TRBJ2-7; 7 bases agree with TRBD2. Germline loops: CDR1 SGHNT, CDR2 YYREEE (reference sequence). The CDR3 covers 14 residues. Trimming took 4 bases from V and 4 from J; bases not matched to a gene: 8. The CDR3 region has the DNA TGTGCCAGCAGCGTAAAGAGCGGGACTTACGAGCAGTACTTC. This gives the protein CASSVKSGTYEQYF.

This clone was seen a single time. In nucleotides, the CDR3 is TGTGCCAGCAGTGACACATACAATCAGCCCCAGCATTTT. This encodes CASSDTYNQPQHF. The chain links TRBV6-1 to TRBJ1-5; the D is unclear. The CDR3 runs to 13 residues. Trimming stripped 3 bases from V and 3 bases from J, with 6 bases between. Germline V gene lookup returns CDR1 MNHNS and CDR2 SASEGT.

The chain has TRBV7-8 and TRBJ1-1; D gene unclear. This CDR3 region has 13 residues. Germline values: CDR1 SGHVS, CDR2 FQNEAQ. V gave up 5 bases and J gave up 1 base, with 8 bases separating them. CDR3 in DNA: TGTGCCAGCAGCCAGGACGGGAACACTGAAGCTTTCTTT. Its protein product is CASSQDGNTEAFF.

This clone appeared a few times. The V call is TRBV7-2, the J call TRBJ1-1, with a possible D match to TRBD1 (5 bases). The germline CDR1 and CDR2 sequences are SGHTA and FQGNSA. V was pared by 5 bases and J by 1 base, with 8 bases between. This CDR3 spans 13 amino acids. This CDR3 reads CASSMGPNTEAFF. CDR3 nucleotides: TGTGCCAGCAGCATGGGACCGAACACTGAAGCTTTCTTT.

This chain joins TRBV20-1 and TRBJ1-5; no definite D call. The CDR3 runs to 13 residues. Looked up from germline, CDR1 is DFQATT and CDR2 is SNEGSKA (reference sequence). Deletions cut 3 bases from V and 4 bases from J, with 10 bases between. The CDR3 sequence is CSASGDLNQPQHF. The CDR3 DNA follows: TGCAGTGCTAGTGGTGACTTAAATCAGCCCCAGCATTTT.

The gene calls are TRBV28 and TRBJ2-3; D is ambiguous. The CDR3 extends over 15 amino acids. Germline V CDR1 and CDR2: MDHEN, SYDVKM. Trimming shortened V by 4 bases and J by 4 bases, and 15 bases separated the two germline ends. CDR3 region: CASSSPISGPDTQYF. The CDR3 DNA reads as TGTGCCAGCAGTTCCCCGATTTCTGGTCCAGATACGCAGTATTTT.

The gene calls are TRBV5-6 and TRBJ2-3; D not resolved. Germline V gene sequence: CDR1 SGHDT, CDR2 YYEEEE. The V end lost 7 bases, the J end lost 2 bases, and 17 bases lay between the germline ends. The CDR3 has 15 amino acids. This CDR3 is CASLTLGSYTDTQYF. CDR3 nucleotide sequence: TGTGCCAGCCTTACCCTCGGATCCTACACAGATACGCAGTATTTT.

The rearrangement joins TRBV18 to TRBJ1-4; 11 bases line up with TRBD1. The CDR3 is made up of 16 amino acids. Germline V gene lookup returns CDR1 KGHSH and CDR2 LQKENI. The V and J ends lost 1 base and 2 bases, in that order; junction bases with no gene match: 0. CDR3 in DNA: TGTGCCAGCTCACCACGGACAGGGGGCACTAATGAAAAACTGTTTTTT. This translates into CASSPRTGGTNEKLFF.

The chain links TRBV28 to TRBJ1-2; 7 nucleotides match TRBD1. This CDR3 comprises 16 residues. CDR1 is MDHEN and CDR2 is SYDVKM in the germline V gene. Unmatched junction bases numbered 9, after V lost 2 bases and J lost 3 bases. CDR3 DNA: TGTGCCAGCAGTTTACGCTGGCAGGGGGGGGACTATGGCTACACCTTC. This gives the protein CASSLRWQGGDYGYTF.

The chain joins TRBV20-1 to TRBJ2-5; D unresolved. V lost 5 bases to trimming and J lost 2 bases, with 3 bases between them. Germline V gene lookup returns CDR1 DFQATT and CDR2 SNEGSKA (reference sequence). The CDR3 totals 10 residues. The CDR3 nucleotides are TGCAGTGCTTATCAAGAGACCCAGTACTTC. This gives the protein CSAYQETQYF.

J is TRBJ2-5 and V is TRBV2; D is possibly TRBD1 or TRBD2 (6 bases each). Germline loops: CDR1 SNHLY, CDR2 FYNNEI. This CDR3 contains 15 residues. V lost 6 bases and J 2 bases, leaving 16 bases between the germline ends. CDR3 nucleotides: TGTGCCAGCAGCAGTGGGGGGCTAATACAAGAGACCCAGTACTTC. Its protein product is CASSSGGLIQETQYF.

The rearrangement uses TRBV3-1 (or the pseudogene TRBV3-2) and TRBJ2-1, with D possibly TRBD2 on 7 matching bases. V was cut by 4 bases and J by 5 bases, with 21 bases left in between. Looked up from germline, CDR1 is LGHDT and CDR2 is YNNKEL (reference sequence). The CDR3 length is 17 residues. CDR3 bases: TGTGCCAGCAGCCCCCTTCCGGGGGGCGGCTCACACAATGAGCAGTTCTTC. This translates into CASSPLPGGGSHNEQFF.

The V and J genes are TRBV7-2 and TRBJ2-5; D is ambiguous. Germline V gene data show CDR1 as SGHTA and CDR2 as FQGNSA. Trimming left V 3 bases short and J 5 bases short, with 7 bases between. This CDR3 spans 12 amino acids. CDR3 sequence (DNA): TGTGCCAGCAGCTTGAGCAGGGAGACCCAGTACTTC. Its translation is CASSLSRETQYF.

The V gene is TRBV19, the J gene TRBJ1-5; D remains unclear. The germline V gene has CDR1 LNHDA and CDR2 SQIVND (reference sequence). V dropped 2 bases and J dropped 4 bases, with 9 bases sitting between them. This CDR3 comprises 14 residues. The CDR3 sequence is CASSISGMNQPQHF. DNA for the CDR3: TGTGCCAGTAGTATATCAGGCATGAATCAGCCCCAGCATTTT.

The rearrangement uses TRBV30 and TRBJ2-7, with D perhaps given as TRBD1 or TRBD2 (5 bases each). Germline CDR1 reads GTSNPN; CDR2 reads SVGIG (reference sequence). CDR3 length: 15 amino acids. Trimming left V 0 bases short and J 3 bases short, with 15 bases between. CDR3 coding DNA: TGTGCCTGGAGTGTAATGGGGACGGTCGTCTACGAGCAGTACTTC. Its protein is CAWSVMGTVVYEQYF.

The chain couples TRBV7-2 to TRBJ2-3, with unresolved D. Looked up from germline, CDR1 is SGHTA and CDR2 is FQGNSA. This CDR3 is built from 15 residues. Trimming stripped 5 bases from V and 4 bases from J, with 16 bases between. The CDR3 region has the DNA TGTGCCAGCAGCCCCGTGGTGGGGTATGCAGATACGCAGTATTTT. Amino acids: CASSPVVGYADTQYF.

CDR3 sequence: CASSPHDRENTEAFF. CDR3 sequence (DNA): TGTGCCAGCAGCCCCCACGACAGGGAGAACACTGAAGCTTTCTTT. The chain recombines TRBV5-4 with TRBJ1-1; 7 bases align to TRBD1. V trimming: 4 bases; J trimming: 1 base; junction bases outside the gene matches: 7. From germline, CDR1 is SGHNT and CDR2 YYREEE (reference sequence). The CDR3 runs to 15 residues.